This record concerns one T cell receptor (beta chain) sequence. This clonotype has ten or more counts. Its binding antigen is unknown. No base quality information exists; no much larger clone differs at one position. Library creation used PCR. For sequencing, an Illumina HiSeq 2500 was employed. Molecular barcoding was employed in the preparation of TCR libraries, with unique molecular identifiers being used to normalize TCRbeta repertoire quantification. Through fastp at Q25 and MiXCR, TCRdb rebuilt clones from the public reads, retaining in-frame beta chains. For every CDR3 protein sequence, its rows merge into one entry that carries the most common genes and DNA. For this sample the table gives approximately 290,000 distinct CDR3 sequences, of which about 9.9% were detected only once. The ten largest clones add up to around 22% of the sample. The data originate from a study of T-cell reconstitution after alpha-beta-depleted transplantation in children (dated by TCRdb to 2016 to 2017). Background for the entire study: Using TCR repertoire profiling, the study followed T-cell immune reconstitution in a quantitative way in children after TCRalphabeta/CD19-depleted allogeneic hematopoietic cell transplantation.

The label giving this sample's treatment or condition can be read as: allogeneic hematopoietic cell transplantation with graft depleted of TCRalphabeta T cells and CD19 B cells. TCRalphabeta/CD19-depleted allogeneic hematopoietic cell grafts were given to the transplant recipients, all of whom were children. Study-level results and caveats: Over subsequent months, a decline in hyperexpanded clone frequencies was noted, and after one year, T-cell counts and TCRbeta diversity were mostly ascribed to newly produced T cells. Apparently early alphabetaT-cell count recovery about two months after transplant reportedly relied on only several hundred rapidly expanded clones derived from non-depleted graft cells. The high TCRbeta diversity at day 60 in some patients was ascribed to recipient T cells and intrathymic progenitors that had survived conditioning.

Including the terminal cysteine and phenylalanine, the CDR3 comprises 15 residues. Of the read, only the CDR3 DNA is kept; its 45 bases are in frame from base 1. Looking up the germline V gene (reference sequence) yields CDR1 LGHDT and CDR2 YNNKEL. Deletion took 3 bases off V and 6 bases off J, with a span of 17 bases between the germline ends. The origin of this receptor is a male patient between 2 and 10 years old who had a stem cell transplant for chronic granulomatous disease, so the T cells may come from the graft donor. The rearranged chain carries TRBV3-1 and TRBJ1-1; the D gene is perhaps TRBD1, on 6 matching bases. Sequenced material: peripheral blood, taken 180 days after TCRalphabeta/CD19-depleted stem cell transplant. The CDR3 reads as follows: CASSQRGGPSAEAFF. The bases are TGTGCCAGCAGCCAGAGGGGGGGGCCGTCAGCTGAAGCTTTCTTT. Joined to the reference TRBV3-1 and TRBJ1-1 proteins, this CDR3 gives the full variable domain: DTAVSQTPKYLVTQMGNDKSIKCEQNLGHDTMYWYKQDSKKFLKIMFSYNNKELIINETVPNRFSPKSPDKAHLNLHINSLELGDSAVYFCASSQRGGPSAEAFFGQGTRLTVV.